These 28 T cell receptor beta chains were all obtained from the same sample, sequenced in a study of Graves' ophthalmopathy and Graves' hyperthyroidism. TCR beta CDR3 amplification used RNA transcripts. The workflow started with a first-round RT-PCR run with HTBI primers and then moved on to a second-round multiplex PCR. TCRdb redid the calling of the multiplex PCR reads with MiXCR, one entry per CDR3 protein. This sample has around 40,000 distinct CDR3 sequences, with around 50% found just once. The sample consisted of peripheral blood. These TCRs come from an adult man with Graves' ophthalmopathy.

The V and J genes are TRBV5-8 and TRBJ2-3; D is ambiguous. This CDR3 contains 12 residues. Looked up from germline, CDR1 is SGHTS and CDR2 is YDEGEE. Deletions cut 10 bases from V and 2 bases from J, with 11 bases between. CDR3 DNA: TGTGCCCTCACAATGTACACAGATACGCAGTATTTT. This encodes CALTMYTDTQYF.

The genes are TRBV29-1 and TRBJ2-2; perhaps TRBD1 as D (6 bases). The V gene's germline CDR1 is SQVTM and CDR2 ANQGSEA. V lost 3 bases and J 7 bases, leaving 18 bases between the germline ends. The CDR3 sequence is 15 residues long. The CDR3 sequence is CSVEEQGPSSGELFF. CDR3 DNA: TGCAGCGTTGAGGAACAGGGCCCTTCGAGCGGGGAGCTGTTTTTT.

This clonotype is termed medium-sized. The chain is built from TRBV2 and TRBJ2-1; a weak D match, TRBD1 (5 bases). CDR3 length: 14 amino acids. V lost 0 bases and J lost 3, with 6 bases in between. Germline values: CDR1 SNHLY, CDR2 FYNNEI. CDR3 DNA: TGTGCCAGCAGTGAAGCGCAGGGCTACAATGAGCAGTTCTTC. This codes for CASSEAQGYNEQFF.

In this sample, this clonotype turned up many times. The CDR3 here is CASSLAGPYGYTF. CDR3 bases: TGTGCCAGCAGCTTAGCAGGGCCCTATGGCTACACCTTC. The genes are TRBV7-9 and TRBJ1-2; D not resolved. The germline CDR1 and CDR2 sequences are SEHNR and FQNEAQ (reference sequence). Trimming took off 0 bases at V and 4 bases at J, with 6 bases between the two ends. This CDR3 has 13 residues.

The J gene is TRBJ2-1, the V gene TRBV7-2; 7 bases are a match to TRBD1. The CDR3 runs 14 residues. In germline, CDR1 is SGHTA, CDR2 FQGNSA. Losses at the gene ends were 6 bases for V and 5 bases for J; bases not matched to a gene: 7. CDR3 amino acids: CASSPTGDHNEQFF. The CDR3 DNA reads TGTGCCAGCAGTCCAACAGGGGACCACAATGAGCAGTTCTTC.

The chain joins TRBV20-1 to TRBJ2-2; TRBD1 might be the D (5 bases). The CDR3 has 15 residues. Trimming left V 1 base short and J 0 bases short, with 9 bases between. Germline values: CDR1 DFQATT, CDR2 SNEGSKA (reference sequence). The CDR3 sequence is CSARGDRTNTGELFF. CDR3 sequence (DNA): TGCAGTGCTAGAGGAGACAGAACGAACACCGGGGAGCTGTTTTTT.

This clonotype came up many times. This sequence joins TRBV12-3 or TRBV12-4 and TRBJ2-1, with 9 bases aligning to TRBD2. The CDR3 covers 13 residues. V was clipped by 5 bases and J by 12 bases; unmatched bases: 8. The CDR3 is CASSTQLAGSQFF. The CDR3 coding sequence is TGTGCCAGCAGTACACAACTAGCGGGCTCGCAGTTCTTC.

By proportion, this clonotype is medium-sized (0.01 to 0.1%). The chain is built from TRBV29-1 and TRBJ1-2, with TRBD1 matching over 12 bases. The CDR3 is 17 amino acids. Trimming cost V 6 bases and J 1 base; bases outside gene matches: 12. Germline V gene data show CDR1 as SQVTM and CDR2 as ANQGSEA. CDR3 bases: TGCAGCGTCCATGTTGGGACAGGGGGCGTCGGTAACTATGGCTACACCTTC. It yields the protein CSVHVGTGGVGNYGYTF.

This chain links TRBV7-9 with TRBJ1-2; tentative D call: TRBD1 (5 bases). The V gene's germline CDR1 is SEHNR and CDR2 FQNEAQ (reference sequence). V dropped 5 bases and J dropped 8 bases, with 12 bases sitting between them. CDR3 size: 12 residues. The CDR3 DNA is TGTGCCAGCAGCGACGGGGACGGAGGCTACACCTTC. It encodes CASSDGDGGYTF.

The chain recombines TRBV2 with TRBJ1-1; TRBD1 might be the D (5 bases). Germline values: CDR1 SNHLY, CDR2 FYNNEI. Trimming left V 6 bases short and J 6 bases short, with 29 bases between. CDR3 length: 18 residues. DNA for the CDR3: TGTGCCAGCAGCGAGGCCAGCTCACCAATGGGGGTAGACGCTGAAGCTTTCTTT. This gives the protein CASSEASSPMGVDAEAFF. The full variable domain, completed using reference TRBV2 and TRBJ1-1, is EPEVTQTPSHQVTQMGQEVILRCVPISNHLYFYWYRQILGQKVEFLVSFYNNEISEKSEIFDDQFSVERPDGSNFTLKIRSTKLEDSAMYFCASSEASSPMGVDAEAFFGQGTRLTVV.

This clonotype was detected a few times. The CDR3 does not close with the conserved phenylalanine or tryptophan, likely indicating a read error. The DNA is omitted, as the CDR3 cannot be located on it reliably, and the CDR3 follows TCRdb's listing. This chain joins TRBV5-1 and TRBJ2-7; the table gives TRBD2 as D, unverified against the DNA. The CDR3 is made up of 9 amino acids, end residues included. Germline CDR1 is SGHRS and CDR2 is YFSETQ. Here the CDR3 reads CASSFLGLD.

In regard to this clonotype: A junction end diverges from the germline sequence, so it may reflect a read error. V is TRBV6-5 and J is TRBJ2-3, with a tentative D call TRBD2 (6 bases). Germline loops: CDR1 MNHEY, CDR2 SVGAGI. The CDR3 runs to 13 residues. CDR3 DNA: TGTACCAGCAGCCCCGGGGGAACAGATACGCAGTATTTT. Protein product: CTSSPGGTDTQYF.

With respect to this clonotype: At one end, the junction sequence differs from germline, possibly due to a read error. The chain is built from TRBV20-1 and TRBJ1-5, with TRBD1 as a possible D gene (5 bases). This CDR3 is built from 15 residues. Germline V gives CDR1 DFQATT, CDR2 SNEGSKA (reference sequence). The CDR3 here is CGTLTGGGYNQPQRF. CDR3 DNA: TGCGGTACCTTAACAGGTGGGGGGTACAATCAGCCCCAGCGTTTT.

This clonotype has ten or more counts. The V and J genes are TRBV2 and TRBJ1-1; unclear D gene. This CDR3 contains 14 residues. The germline V gene has CDR1 SNHLY and CDR2 FYNNEI. V was pared by 5 bases and J by 3 bases, with 13 bases between. In DNA form, the CDR3 reads TGTGCCAGCAGTTTAGTCCGACGGGACACTGAAGCTTTCTTT. The encoded protein is CASSLVRRDTEAFF.

The chain is built from TRBV4-3 and TRBJ2-3, with D uncertain. CDR3 length: 14 amino acids. Germline CDR1 LGHNA, CDR2 YSLEER. V gave up 4 bases and J gave up 6 bases, with 14 bases separating them. The CDR3 loop is CASSRDSAADTQYF. In DNA, the CDR3 is TGCGCCAGCAGCCGAGATTCCGCGGCGGATACGCAGTATTTT.

This clonotype has ten or more counts. The CDR3 protein is CASKIRRTDTQYF. The CDR3 region has the DNA TGTGCCAGCAAGATTAGGCGGACAGATACGCAGTATTTT. The genes are TRBV6-1 and TRBJ2-3; D remains unclear. V shed 7 bases and J shed 3 bases, with 11 bases lying between them. Germline lookup yields CDR1 MNHNS and CDR2 SASEGT. The CDR3 covers 13 residues.

This clonotype was seen at least ten times. This may be a read error: a much more frequent sequence differs by one nucleotide. The rearrangement links TRBV12-3 or TRBV12-4 to TRBJ1-2; D is unclear. The CDR3 loop spans 15 amino acids. The V end lost 5 bases, the J end lost 5 bases, and 18 bases lay between the germline ends. CDR3 sequence (DNA): TGTGCCAGCAGTCACCGGAGGGCAGTCGTTTATGGCTACACCTTC. Its protein product is CASSHRRAVVYGYTF.

The gene calls are TRBV7-8 and TRBJ1-3; 8 bases agree with TRBD1. The V gene's germline CDR1 is SGHVS and CDR2 FQNEAQ. This CDR3 spans 13 amino acids. Losses at the gene ends were 3 bases for V and 6 bases for J; bases not matched to a gene: 1. For the CDR3, the DNA is TGTGCCAGCAGCTTGGACAGGGTAAACACCATATATTTT. Translation: CASSLDRVNTIYF.

This clonotype was found many times. The rearrangement joins TRBV6-6 to TRBJ1-1; 10 nucleotides agree with TRBD1. This CDR3 has 16 residues. V shed 6 bases, J shed 1 base, and the junction held 8 bases outside the gene matches. The germline V gene encodes CDR1 MNHNY and CDR2 SVGAGI (reference sequence). CDR3 coding DNA: TGTGCCAGCAGCCTTGGGACAGGGGCTCCGAACACTGAAGCTTTCTTT. Amino acids: CASSLGTGAPNTEAFF.

This clonotype was counted at least ten times. The chain couples TRBV7-9 to TRBJ1-5; no firm D call. The CDR3 extends over 14 amino acids. V lost 4 bases, J lost 4 bases, and 11 bases lay in between. CDR1 is SEHNR and CDR2 is FQNEAQ in the germline V gene (reference sequence). CDR3 protein: CASSYPGRNQPQHF. The CDR3 DNA follows: TGTGCCAGCAGCTACCCCGGCAGGAATCAGCCCCAGCATTTT.

This clonotype has only a few counts. V and J are TRBV14 and TRBJ2-5; 9 nucleotides line up with TRBD2. Germline CDR1 and CDR2: SGHDN and FVKESK. The CDR3 contains 13 residues. After removal of 4 bases from V and 4 bases from J, the junction contained 1 base not matched to a gene. CDR3 protein: CASSLSGRETQYF. The CDR3 nucleotides are TGTGCCAGCAGCCTTAGCGGGAGAGAGACCCAGTACTTC.

By sample share, this clonotype is medium-sized. This chain links TRBV10-2 with TRBJ2-1; 9 bases align to TRBD2. After removal of 7 bases from V and 0 bases from J, the junction contained 13 bases not matched to a gene. Germline V gene lookup returns CDR1 WSHSY and CDR2 SAAADI. This CDR3 is built from 18 residues. The CDR3 protein is CASNLGLAGTNSYNEQFF. CDR3 sequence (DNA): TGCGCCAGCAACCTGGGACTAGCAGGGACGAACTCCTACAATGAGCAGTTCTTC.

V usage is TRBV13 and J usage is TRBJ1-1, with D unresolved. Germline values: CDR1 PRHDT, CDR2 FYEKMQ (reference sequence). V shed 7 bases and J shed 0 bases, with 18 bases lying between them. This CDR3 is 16 amino acids long. CDR3 in DNA: TGTGCCAGCAAGGGTTTTGCTAGCGGAGTGAACACTGAAGCTTTCTTT. Protein: CASKGFASGVNTEAFF.

Regarding this clonotype: One end of the junction fails to match germline, which may point to a read error. The chain is built from TRBV6-5 and TRBJ1-1, with D maybe TRBD1 (5 bases). From germline, CDR1 is MNHEY and CDR2 SVGAGI. The CDR3 is made up of 15 amino acids. CDR3 in amino acids: CASSAYRNLNTEAVF. The CDR3 DNA sequence: TGTGCCAGCAGTGCTTACAGGAATTTGAACACTGAAGCTGTCTTT.

This clonotype has a count of ten or more. The gene calls are TRBV6-1 and TRBJ1-2; the D is unclear. V lost 2 bases and J lost 4, with 11 bases in between. The CDR3 is 14 residues long. The V gene's germline CDR1 is MNHNS and CDR2 SASEGT. CDR3 in DNA: TGTGCCAGCAGTGAAACCGGGCCCGCCTATGGCTACACCTTC. As protein: CASSETGPAYGYTF.

The chain uses TRBV29-1 and TRBJ1-2; 10 bases match TRBD1. CDR1 SQVTM and CDR2 ANQGSEA come from the germline V gene. CDR3 length: 13 amino acids. Trimming took 7 bases from V and 8 from J; bases not matched to a gene: 10. The CDR3 reads CSAGDRGIGGYTF. The DNA for the CDR3 is TGCAGCGCAGGGGACAGGGGAATCGGGGGCTACACCTTC.

The CDR3 DNA follows: TGTGCCAGCAGCGAGGGGACAGGGAGGGCCTACGAGCAGTACTTC. Protein product: CASSEGTGRAYEQYF. The chain joins TRBV9 to TRBJ2-7; 9 positions agree with TRBD1. The germline V gene has CDR1 SGDLS and CDR2 YYNGEE. The CDR3 loop spans 15 amino acids. The V gene end was trimmed by 3 bases and the J gene end by 2 bases; junction bases not matched to a gene: 6.

The genes are TRBV20-1 and TRBJ2-7, with TRBD2 matching over 13 bases. Per germline, CDR1 DFQATT and CDR2 SNEGSKA (reference sequence). Trimming cost V 3 bases and J 4 bases; bases outside gene matches: 3. This CDR3 region has 14 residues. In nucleotides, the CDR3 is TGCAGTGCTAGGGGGACTAGCGGGACGTACGAGCAGTACTTC. Amino acids: CSARGTSGTYEQYF.